The clone carrying this T cell receptor (beta chain) was counted ten times or more. The antigen is undetermined. This sample stems from a study of early T cells in non-severe SARS-CoV-2 infection. Study-level information: Chains were not paired, and sequencing was done on bulk RNA from unsorted whole blood.

Researchers tagged individual cDNA molecules with unique molecular identifiers. TCRdb re-analysed the 5' RACE reads in MiXCR, keeping a single row per CDR3 protein. The repertoire includes around 33,000 distinct CDR3 sequences, almost 6% of them detected once, and about 7.3% sits in the top ten. Broader study findings: Anti-spike CD8 responses were favored by VDJdb matching, which missed private and CD4 specificities.

Deletions cut 5 bases from V and 2 bases from J, with 9 bases between. Germline V lookup: CDR1 LNHNV, CDR2 YYDKDF (reference sequence). The CDR3 is made up of 14 amino acids. Specimen: whole blood. This TCR was recovered from an adult who was a healthcare worker with PCR-confirmed SARS-CoV-2 infection or an uninfected control (not recorded which). The rearrangement uses TRBV15 and TRBJ2-2; either TRBD1 or TRBD2 may supply D (5 bases each). The CDR3 bases are TGTGCCACCAGCTGGGGGTATAACACCGGGGAGCTGTTTTTT. This codes for CATSWGYNTGELFF.